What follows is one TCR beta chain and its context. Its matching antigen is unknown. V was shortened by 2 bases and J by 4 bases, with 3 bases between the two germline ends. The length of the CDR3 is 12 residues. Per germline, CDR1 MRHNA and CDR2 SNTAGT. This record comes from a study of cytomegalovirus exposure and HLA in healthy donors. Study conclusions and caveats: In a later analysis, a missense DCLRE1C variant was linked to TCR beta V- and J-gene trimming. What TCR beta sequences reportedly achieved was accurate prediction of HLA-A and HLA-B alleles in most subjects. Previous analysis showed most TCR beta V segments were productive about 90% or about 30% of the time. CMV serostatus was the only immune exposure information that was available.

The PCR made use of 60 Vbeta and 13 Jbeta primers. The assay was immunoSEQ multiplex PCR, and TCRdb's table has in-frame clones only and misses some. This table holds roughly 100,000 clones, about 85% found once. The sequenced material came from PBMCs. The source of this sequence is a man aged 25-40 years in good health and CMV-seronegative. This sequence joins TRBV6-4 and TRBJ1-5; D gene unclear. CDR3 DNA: TGTGCCAGCAGTGACCCTAATCAGCCCCAGCATTTT. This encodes CASSDPNQPQHF.